These T cell receptor beta chains were read from a single sample in a study of CD8 T cells in ankylosing spondylitis. TCRdb reprocessed the 5' RACE reads via MiXCR and lists one record per CDR3 protein. The data show hundreds of thousands of distinct CDR3 sequences, approximately 8% seen once. Material: blood, either unsorted or a sorted T cell fraction (not recorded which). The receptors come from a female donor with ankylosing spondylitis or in good health (not recorded which). The CDR3 runs from the conserved cysteine through the conserved F or W. D genes are given only for firm matches. Some rows mark clone size as missing; the rest say once, few, many or name a class of expanded clone.

abundance | j_gene | d_gene | v_gene | CDR3nt | CDR3aa
many | TRBJ2-5 | . | TRBV10-3 | TGTGCCATCCGACAGGAAGAGACCCAGTACTTC | CAIRQEETQYF
many | TRBJ1-1 | . | TRBV3-1 | TGTGCCAGCAGCGCCGGTTCGGGTTTGAACACTGAAGCTTTCTTT | CASSAGSGLNTEAFF
. | TRBJ2-1 | . | TRBV7-9 | TGTGCCAGCAGCTTAGCGCTAACGTTAGGGAATGAGCAGTTCTTC | CASSLALTLGNEQFF
many | TRBJ2-5 | TRBD1 | TRBV12-3/TRBV12-4 | TGTGCCAGCAGTAGGACAGGGAGTAGAGAGACCCAGTACTTC | CASSRTGSRETQYF
. | TRBJ2-2 | . | TRBV4-2 | TGTGCCAGCAGCCCGAATTTTGTCCCCGGGGAGCTGTTTTTT | CASSPNFVPGELFF
many | TRBJ1-3 | . | TRBV7-8 | TGTGCCAGCAGCCTCGACCATCGGGCCGAGGACACCATATATTTT | CASSLDHRAEDTIYF
many | TRBJ2-7 | . | TRBV18 | TGTGCCAGCTCACTGTCGTTTGGGGGGAGGACCTACGAGCAGTACTTC | CASSLSFGGRTYEQYF
many | TRBJ2-5 | . | TRBV20-1 | TGCAGTGCTAGAGATATCGACAGGCGAGAGACCCAGTACTTC | CSARDIDRRETQYF
many | TRBJ1-5 | . | TRBV12-3/TRBV12-4 | TGTGCCAGCAGTTTCTCGGGACCGAAGGAGCCCCAGCATTTT | CASSFSGPKEPQHF
many | TRBJ2-1 | . | TRBV9 | TGTGCCAGCAGCGTAGCAGGGTCGGGGCGGGTATACAATGAGCAGTTCTTC | CASSVAGSGRVYNEQFF
. | TRBJ2-7 | . | TRBV21-1 | TGTGCCAGCAGCAAAGTAGCGGGTCCCTTCTACGAGCAGTACTTC | CASSKVAGPFYEQYF
many | TRBJ1-2 | TRBD1 | TRBV27 | TGTGCCAGCAGTTCATCTCCGGGACAGCTCTATGGCTACACCTTC | CASSSSPGQLYGYTF
many | TRBJ2-4 | . | TRBV18 | TGTGCCAGCTCTCGGCAGGGGATCGAGGACATTCAGTACTTC | CASSRQGIEDIQYF
few | TRBJ2-7 | . | TRBV5-5 | TGTGCCAGCAGCTTGGCGGGGTCGCTCGACGAGCAGTACTTC | CASSLAGSLDEQYF
many | TRBJ2-5 | . | TRBV9 | TGTGCCAGCAGCGTAGAGTGGGACACCTCTCCGGAGACCCAGTACTTC | CASSVEWDTSPETQYF
. | TRBJ2-1 | . | TRBV7-2 | TGTGCCAGCACCCTTTCCGGCTACTACAATGAGCAGTTCTTC | CASTLSGYYNEQFF
many | TRBJ2-1 | TRBD2 | TRBV29-1 | TGCAGCGTTTCCGGGACTAGTAACTATGAGCAGTTCTTC | CSVSGTSNYEQFF
many | TRBJ2-7 | TRBD2 | TRBV7-3 | TGTGCCAGCAGCGCCTCTAGCGGGAGTTTCTACGAGCAGTACTTC | CASSASSGSFYEQYF
. | TRBJ2-3 | . | TRBV7-2 | TGTGCCAGCAGCTTAGACGGCCACCCCACAGATACGCAGTATTTT | CASSLDGHPTDTQYF
many | TRBJ2-7 | . | TRBV9 | TGTGCCAGCACAGGGTCTTTTACCTACGAGCAGTACTTC | CASTGSFTYEQYF
many | TRBJ2-2 | TRBD2 | TRBV3-1 | TGTGCCAGCAGCCGCGGGACTAGCGGGAGGACCGGGGAGCTGTTTTTT | CASSRGTSGRTGELFF
many | TRBJ2-7 | TRBD1 | TRBV20-1 | TGCAGTGCTTCCGGGACAGCCTACGAGCAGTACTTC | CSASGTAYEQYF
. | TRBJ2-3 | . | TRBV7-2 | TGTGCCAGCAGCCTCCTCGGGGCAGACTTCACAGATACGCAGTATTTT | CASSLLGADFTDTQYF
many | TRBJ2-1 | . | TRBV9 | TGTGCCAGCAGCCCCTCCTCCTCCTACAATGAGCAGTTCTTC | CASSPSSSYNEQFF
many | TRBJ2-1 | . | TRBV6-2/TRBV6-3 | TGTGCCAGCAGGGGTAGCCCTCCTTCCTCCTACAATGAGCAGTTCTTC | CASRGSPPSSYNEQFF
many | TRBJ2-4 | . | TRBV5-1 | TGCGCCAGCAGCTTGCGAAACATTCAGTACTTC | CASSLRNIQYF
many | TRBJ2-1 | TRBD2 | TRBV6-2/TRBV6-3 | TGTGCCAGCAGTGGGACTAGCGGGAGTTGGAATGAGCAGTTCTTC | CASSGTSGSWNEQFF
many | TRBJ2-7 | . | TRBV25-1 | TGTGCCAGCAGTGATTGGGATCCGGGATCCTCCTACGAGCAGTACTTC | CASSDWDPGSSYEQYF
many | TRBJ2-2 | . | TRBV7-2 | TGTGCCAGCAACCCTTTTAATTCAGCCGGGGAGCTGTTTTTT | CASNPFNSAGELFF
. | TRBJ2-1 | TRBD1 | TRBV2 | TGTGCCACGGGAACTGACAGGGGTGGTTTTGGTGAGCAGTTCTTC | CATGTDRGGFGEQFF
many | TRBJ2-2 | . | TRBV6-5 | TGTGCCAGCAGTTACAAGGGATCGGACACCGGGGAGCTGTTTTTT | CASSYKGSDTGELFF
few | TRBJ1-1 | . | TRBV6-1 | TGTGCCAGCAGTGAAGAGGCAACTTTTACTGAAGCTTTCTTT | CASSEEATFTEAFF
few | TRBJ2-3 | . | TRBV7-6 | TGTGCCAGCAGCCAGCTAGGGGATACGCAGTATTTT | CASSQLGDTQYF
many | TRBJ2-7 | TRBD2 | TRBV29-1 | TGCAGCGTCGCCGAAGGACTAGCGGGAGGGCAAGAGCAGTACTTC | CSVAEGLAGGQEQYF
many | TRBJ2-2 | . | TRBV5-4 | TGTGCCAGCAGCCCCTCAACCCCAGCGTCCGCCGGGGAGCTGTTTTTT | CASSPSTPASAGELFF
many | TRBJ1-1 | TRBD1 | TRBV18 | TGTGCCAGCTCACCGGCCGGTGACGGGACAGGGAACACTGAAGCTTTCTTT | CASSPAGDGTGNTEAFF
many | TRBJ2-1 | TRBD2 | TRBV5-1 | TGCGCCAGCAGCTCAAATCCCCTAGCGGTTAGCTCCTACAATGAGCAGTTCTTC | CASSSNPLAVSSYNEQFF
many | TRBJ1-5 | TRBD1 | TRBV28 | TGTGCCAGCAGCTCATCCGGGACAGGGGTTCAGCCCCAGCATTTT | CASSSSGTGVQPQHF
. | TRBJ1-6 | TRBD1 | TRBV28 | TGTGCCAGCTGGGACAGGTTTTCACCCCTCCACTTT | CASWDRFSPLHF
many | TRBJ2-7 | TRBD1 | TRBV20-1 | TGCAGTGCAACCCCGGACAGGGTCCTTTACGAGCAGTACTTC | CSATPDRVLYEQYF
many | TRBJ2-3 | TRBD2 | TRBV6-2/TRBV6-3 | TGTGCCAGCAGTAACTCCCCGACTAGCGGGAGTACAGATACGCAGTATTTT | CASSNSPTSGSTDTQYF
. | TRBJ2-5 | . | TRBV7-9 | TGTGCCAGCACCTCGAGGGGACAAGAGACCCAGTACTTC | CASTSRGQETQYF
many | TRBJ1-1 | . | TRBV4-3 | TGCGCCAGCAGCCACGGACAGACGAACACTGAAGCTTTCTTT | CASSHGQTNTEAFF
many | TRBJ2-2 | . | TRBV20-1 | TGCAGTGCTTGGGACTTGGGGAAGAGGGACACCGGGGAGCTGTTTTTT | CSAWDLGKRDTGELFF
many | TRBJ2-1 | . | TRBV29-1 | TGCAGCGTTGGGGCTAGCAGCTCCTACAATGAGCAGTTCTTC | CSVGASSSYNEQFF
many | TRBJ1-3 | . | TRBV12-3/TRBV12-4 | TGTGCCAGCAGTTTAGGACAGCTCTCTGGAAACACCATATATTTT | CASSLGQLSGNTIYF
many | TRBJ1-5 | . | TRBV10-3 | TGTGCCATCAGCGGGGGGACTGAGAGCAATCAGCCCCAGCATTTT | CAISGGTESNQPQHF
. | TRBJ1-1 | . | TRBV15 | TGTGCCACCTCCCCGCGCTGGGACACTGAAGCTTTCTTT | CATSPRWDTEAFF
many | TRBJ2-3 | TRBD2 | TRBV12-3/TRBV12-4 | TGTGCCAGCAGTTTGGGAGGGAGGAAGTCAGATACGCAGTATTTT | CASSLGGRKSDTQYF
few | TRBJ2-5 | . | TRBV7-6 | TGTGCCAGCAGCTTCGACCGGGAGACCCAGTACTTC | CASSFDRETQYF
many | TRBJ1-2 | . | TRBV29-1 | TGCAGCGTTGAGGAGGCTGACCTAATGTATGGCTACACCTTC | CSVEEADLMYGYTF
many | TRBJ2-7 | . | TRBV5-1 | TGCGCCAGCAGCCCGGGTAACTCCTACGAGCAGTACTTC | CASSPGNSYEQYF
many | TRBJ2-5 | . | TRBV6-5 | TGTGCCAGCAGTTACTCGATCGGGGCAGAGACCCAGTACTTC | CASSYSIGAETQYF
many | TRBJ1-1 | TRBD1 | TRBV30 | TGTGCCCTGGACAGGGGGAGGGTCCGCGACACTGAAGCTTTCTTT | CALDRGRVRDTEAFF
many | TRBJ2-2 | . | TRBV15 | TGTGCCACCAAAGGAGGGCTAGACACCGGGGAGCTGTTTTTT | CATKGGLDTGELFF
few | TRBJ2-5 | . | TRBV29-1 | TGCAGCGTTGAAGTTAGCCCACAAGAGACCCAGTACTTC | CSVEVSPQETQYF
many | TRBJ1-5 | . | TRBV12-3/TRBV12-4 | TGTGCCAGCAGTGATCAGGCCTTCAATCAGCCCCAGCATTTT | CASSDQAFNQPQHF
few | TRBJ2-5 | TRBD2 | TRBV7-2 | TGTGCCAGCAGCATACCCGGGGGAGGGGACCAAGAGACCCAGTACTTC | CASSIPGGGDQETQYF